Shown below are 10 T cell receptor beta chains from a single sample sequenced in a study of blood T cell repertoires in COVID-19. The method was immunoSEQ multiplex PCR; TCRdb's version includes in-frame clones alone and lacks a portion of them. The repertoire has 150,000 to 200,000 clones, about 81% of them found once; the top ten carry roughly 18%. Sequencing input: peripheral blood. The origin of the receptors is a woman aged 80 or over with acute or convalescent COVID-19.

J is TRBJ1-2 and V is TRBV6-5; a weak D match, TRBD1 (6 bases). The V and J ends lost 2 bases and 4 bases respectively, with 17 bases between them. Germline V gene sequence: CDR1 MNHEY, CDR2 SVGAGI. The CDR3 totals 16 residues. The CDR3 DNA follows: TGTGCCAGCAGTTACCTCCCCACAGGGTCGGGCTATGGCTACACCTTC. Its protein is CASSYLPTGSGYGYTF.

The chain combines TRBV20-1 with TRBJ2-3; the D gene is possibly TRBD1 (6 bases). CDR3 length: 10 residues. In germline, CDR1 is DFQATT, CDR2 SNEGSKA (reference sequence). The V gene lost 7 bases and the J gene lost 9 bases, with 11 bases spanning the gap. CDR3 loop: CSVQGMTQYF. CDR3 nucleotides: TGCAGTGTACAGGGTATGACGCAGTATTTT.

The chain couples TRBV10-3 to TRBJ1-1, with no clear D. Germline V gives CDR1 ENHRY, CDR2 SYGVKD. The V and J ends lost 2 bases and 1 base respectively, with 8 bases between them. This CDR3 contains 14 residues. DNA for the CDR3: TGTGCCATCAGTGAGCGGGGTTCGAACACTGAAGCTTTCTTT. Its protein product is CAISERGSNTEAFF.

The genes are TRBV28 and TRBJ1-5; 9 positions match TRBD1. The CDR3 consists of 14 residues. Germline V gene sequence: CDR1 MDHEN, CDR2 SYDVKM. The junction had 4 bases not matched to a gene; V was cut back by 4 bases and J by 6 bases. As DNA, the CDR3 is TGTGCCAGCAGTTCTCACAGGGGGCTTCAGCCCCAGCATTTT. Amino acid sequence: CASSSHRGLQPQHF.

V and J are TRBV4-3 and TRBJ1-3; the match to TRBD1 covers 7 bases. The CDR3 loop spans 15 amino acids. The germline V gene has CDR1 LGHNA and CDR2 YSLEER. The V segment lost 4 bases and the J segment 2 bases; nucleotides outside the gene matches: 5. CDR3 sequence (DNA): TGCGCCAGCAGCCGTTCAGGGGGAACTGGAAACACCATATATTTT. It is translated as CASSRSGGTGNTIYF.

This clone was seen a single time. The V call is TRBV28, the J call TRBJ1-4; 7 nucleotides match TRBD1. V shed 4 bases and J 5 bases; nucleotides not matched to a gene: 4. The CDR3 sequence is 14 residues long. Germline CDR1 MDHEN, CDR2 SYDVKM. The CDR3 coding sequence is TGTGCCAGCAGTTCGGGGACAGAGAATGAAAAACTGTTTTTT. It is translated as CASSSGTENEKLFF.

The V call is TRBV12-3 or TRBV12-4, the J call TRBJ2-4; maybe TRBD1 (5 bases). The CDR3 covers 13 residues. Trimming shortened V by 3 bases and J by 8 bases, and 11 bases separated the two germline ends. CDR3 protein: CASSLAGLDIQYF. As DNA, the CDR3 is TGTGCCAGCAGTTTGGCAGGGTTGGACATTCAGTACTTC.

V and J are TRBV7-2 and TRBJ2-1, with TRBD2 matching 9 bases. This CDR3 contains 14 residues. J was trimmed by 7 bases and V by 6 bases; bases with no gene match: 7. From germline, CDR1 is SGHTA and CDR2 FQGNSA. In DNA form, the CDR3 reads TGTGCCAGCAGACCGGGACTAGCAAAAAATGAGCAGTTCTTC. This translates into CASRPGLAKNEQFF.

The V call is TRBV4-2, the J call TRBJ2-3, with 9 bases aligning to TRBD2. Per germline, CDR1 LGHNA and CDR2 YNFKEQ. V lost 1 base, J lost 4 bases, and 12 bases stayed unmatched. CDR3 size: 18 residues. CDR3 nucleotides: TGTGCCAGCAGCCAAGGGGAATGGCTAGCGGGAAGGCCAGATACGCAGTATTTT. Translated: CASSQGEWLAGRPDTQYF.

The chain recombines TRBV7-8 with TRBJ2-1; 8 nucleotides line up with TRBD2. The germline gives CDR1 SGHVS, CDR2 FQNEAQ. V lost 5 bases, J lost 5 bases, and 8 bases stayed unmatched. The CDR3 runs to 15 residues. This chain's CDR3 is CASSTAGGPNNEQFF. The CDR3 bases are TGTGCCAGCAGCACCGCGGGGGGACCAAACAATGAGCAGTTCTTC.